The next 24 T cell receptor beta chains were all read from a single sample in a study of T cells in Graves' hyperthyroidism and ophthalmopathy. RNA transcripts were the template for amplifying TCR beta CDR3 regions. TCR CDR3 regions were first amplified by RT-PCR with HTBI primers. TCRdb redid the calling of the multiplex PCR reads with MiXCR, one entry per CDR3 protein. The data contain roughly 420,000 distinct CDR3 sequences, roughly 15% of them seen just once; the ten biggest clones take up 5% to 6.5%. Sequenced: blood. These receptors originate from a woman aged 18 to 35 with Graves' hyperthyroidism.

Details on this clonotype: A read error may be the cause here, since a much bigger clone is one base away. The V gene is TRBV9, the J gene TRBJ1-1; D is unclear. The V end lost 0 bases, the J end lost 0 bases, and 12 bases lay between the germline ends. The CDR3 covers 16 residues. Germline-derived CDR1 and CDR2 are SGDLS and YYNGEE. DNA for the CDR3: TGTGCCAGCAGCGTAGTCCCCACCAGGTTGAACACTGAAGCTTTCTTT. It encodes CASSVVPTRLNTEAFF.

This CDR3 reads CSVAGDRDHEQYF. CDR3 nucleotides: TGCAGCGTTGCGGGGGACAGGGACCACGAGCAGTACTTC. The chain carries TRBV29-1 and TRBJ2-7; 9 nucleotides match TRBD1. This CDR3 is built from 13 residues. With 4 bases clipped from V and 5 bases from J, the junction kept 6 bases outside the gene matches. Germline CDR1 SQVTM, CDR2 ANQGSEA.

This clonotype was picked up many times. CDR3 in DNA: TGTGCCAGCACCCTTGCGGGACTAGCGGGGTACGAGCAGTACTTC. Translated: CASTLAGLAGYEQYF. The chain links TRBV27 to TRBJ2-7; 13 bases map to TRBD2. J gave up 4 bases and V 7 bases, and 7 bases lay outside the gene matches. The CDR3 is made up of 15 amino acids. Germline V gives CDR1 MNHEY, CDR2 SMNVEV (reference sequence).

This clonotype was seen many times. The CDR3 sequence is CASSTRTSGRSAPYEQYF. The CDR3 DNA reads TGTGCCAGTAGTACCCGGACTAGCGGGAGATCGGCCCCCTACGAGCAGTACTTC. The V and J genes are TRBV19 and TRBJ2-7, with 13 bases identical to TRBD2. Per the germline V gene, CDR1 is LNHDA and CDR2 is SQIVND (reference sequence). This CDR3 comprises 18 residues. V lost 4 bases, J lost 2 bases, and 11 bases stayed unmatched.

There are many counts of this clonotype. The chain has TRBV9 and TRBJ1-2, with D hard to call. Germline CDR1 reads SGDLS; CDR2 reads YYNGEE. There are 12 residues in the CDR3. V dropped 6 bases and J dropped 3 bases, with 9 bases sitting between them. CDR3: CASIGRDYGYTF. The DNA for the CDR3 is TGTGCCAGCATTGGACGGGACTATGGCTACACCTTC.

The rearrangement joins TRBV9 to TRBJ1-4, with 7 bases fitting TRBD1. CDR1 is SGDLS and CDR2 is YYNGEE in the germline V gene. The CDR3 contains 14 residues. After removal of 3 bases from V and 7 bases from J, the junction contained 6 bases not matched to a gene. The CDR3 reads CASSGKTGSEKLFF. DNA of the CDR3: TGTGCCAGCAGCGGAAAGACAGGGAGTGAAAAACTGTTTTTT.

This clonotype has ten or more counts. This chain links TRBV28 with TRBJ2-1, with D uncertain. V lost 3 bases and J 6 bases, leaving 12 bases between the germline ends. This CDR3 region has 14 residues. The germline gives CDR1 MDHEN, CDR2 SYDVKM. CDR3 coding DNA: TGTGCCAGCAGTTTGCCAGGCCCGGCCAATGAGCAGTTCTTC. Translated: CASSLPGPANEQFF.

This clonotype was recorded at least ten times. V is TRBV20-1 and J is TRBJ2-3; D unresolved. V dropped 2 bases and J dropped 4 bases, with 7 bases sitting between them. Per germline, CDR1 DFQATT and CDR2 SNEGSKA (reference sequence). This CDR3 spans 12 amino acids. Here the CDR3 reads CSARSYPDTQYF. The DNA of the CDR3 is TGCAGTGCTAGATCCTACCCAGATACGCAGTATTTT.

This clonotype was seen ten or more times. The chain carries TRBV30 and TRBJ1-1, with 8 bases lining up with TRBD1. In germline, CDR1 is GTSNPN, CDR2 SVGIG (reference sequence). V lost 1 base to trimming and J lost 5 bases; unmatched junction nucleotides: 3. The CDR3 runs to 13 residues. The CDR3 loop is CAWSEQGGTEAFF. CDR3 in DNA: TGTGCCTGGAGTGAACAGGGGGGTACTGAAGCTTTCTTT.

This clonotype came up many times. The chain couples TRBV20-1 to TRBJ2-1, with D perhaps matching TRBD2 (5 bases). The CDR3 has 14 amino acids. Trimming left V 2 bases short and J 2 bases short, with 10 bases between. Germline assignment: CDR1 DFQATT and CDR2 SNEGSKA (reference sequence). The CDR3 region is CSARRRVAYNEQFF. In DNA, the CDR3 is TGCAGTGCTAGACGGCGGGTTGCCTACAATGAGCAGTTCTTC.

This clonotype was counted between two and nine times. A read error may explain this, as a much larger clone is one base away. The chain is built from TRBV6-4 and TRBJ1-6, with a possible D match to TRBD1 (5 bases). CDR3 length equals 14 residues. The germline CDR1 and CDR2 sequences are MRHNA and SNTAGT. Trimming removed 5 bases from V and 8 bases from J, with 13 bases in between. The CDR3 sequence: CASSPGTEDSPLHF. The DNA of the CDR3 is TGTGCCAGCAGTCCCGGGACGGAAGATTCACCCCTCCACTTT.

Of note for this clonotype: A much larger clonotype is one base distant, so this may be a read error. CDR3 amino acids: CASSFWTLGSPLDF. CDR3 coding DNA: TGTGCCAGCAGTTTTTGGACCCTGGGCTCACCCCTCGACTTT. This chain uses TRBV28 with TRBJ1-6, with D uncertain. The germline V gene has CDR1 MDHEN and CDR2 SYDVKM. This CDR3 comprises 14 residues. Full variable domain (rest looked up from reference TRBV28 and TRBJ1-6): DVKVTQSSRYLVKRTGEKVFLECVQDMDHENMFWYRQDPGLGLRLIYFSYDVKMKEKGDIPEGYSVSREKKERFSLILESASTNQTSMYLCASSFWTLGSPLDFGNGTRLTVT.

This clonotype has ten or more counts. The chain recombines TRBV2 with TRBJ1-4; D remains unclear. This CDR3 has 12 residues. V lost 2 bases, J lost 8 bases, and 6 bases lay in between. Germline V gene sequence: CDR1 SNHLY, CDR2 FYNNEI. For the CDR3, the DNA is TGTGCCAGCAGTGAAACGGAAGAAAAACTGTTTTTT. This sequence encodes CASSETEEKLFF.

DNA for the CDR3: TGTGCCAGCAGACCATCTGGCAGGAACACCGGGGAGCTGTTTTTT. Its translation: CASRPSGRNTGELFF. This rearrangement joins TRBV12-3 or TRBV12-4 to TRBJ2-2; D is ambiguous. Trimming removed 6 bases at V and 1 base at J, with 12 bases between. The CDR3 contains 15 residues.

This clonotype occurred many times. This sequence joins TRBV28 and TRBJ2-7; D remains unclear. Trimming cost V 6 bases and J 7 bases, with 10 bases left between them. The CDR3 extends over 11 amino acids. Germline CDR1 reads MDHEN; CDR2 reads SYDVKM. The CDR3 bases are TGTGCCAGCAGATATTACGGGGAGCAGTACTTC. Amino acid sequence: CASRYYGEQYF.

The V call is TRBV3-1, the J call TRBJ2-3, with a tentative D call TRBD1 (8 bases). V was pared by 1 base and J by 4 bases, with 15 bases between. Looked up from germline, CDR1 is LGHDT and CDR2 is YNNKEL (reference sequence). CDR3 length equals 16 residues. The CDR3 sequence: CASSQAGGGGADTQYF. The CDR3 nucleotides read TGTGCCAGCAGCCAAGCAGGGGGCGGGGGAGCAGATACGCAGTATTTT.

Ten or more counts support this clonotype. The J gene is TRBJ1-2, the V gene TRBV29-1, with D possibly TRBD1 on 5 matching bases. V was trimmed by 0 bases and J by 8 bases, leaving 13 bases between them. From germline, CDR1 is SQVTM and CDR2 ANQGSEA. This CDR3 region has 13 residues. CDR3 loop: CSVEEVAGQGYTF. In DNA form, the CDR3 reads TGCAGCGTTGAAGAGGTCGCAGGGCAAGGCTACACCTTC.

This clonotype was seen only a few times. Given a much more abundant clone one base away, this may be a read error. V gene TRBV30 combines with J gene TRBJ2-7; 7 positions agree with TRBD1. This CDR3 is 14 amino acids long. The trim removed 0 bases at V and 2 bases at J, leaving 4 bases unmatched. Germline values: CDR1 GTSNPN, CDR2 SVGIG (reference sequence). The CDR3 nucleotides read TGTGCCTGGAGTGTGACAGGGAGTCCCTACGAGCAGTACTTC. It translates to CAWSVTGSPYEQYF.

This clonotype was recorded many times. J is TRBJ1-5 and V is TRBV7-2; TRBD1 aligns across 11 bases. The CDR3 loop spans 16 amino acids. Germline V gives CDR1 SGHTA, CDR2 FQGNSA. Germline trimming cut 6 bases from V and 4 bases from J; bases unmatched to any gene: 8. The DNA of the CDR3 is TGTGCCAGCAGTCCCCAAAGGGACAGGGGGAATCAGCCCCAGCATTTT. The encoded protein is CASSPQRDRGNQPQHF.

This clonotype was observed many times. The V and J genes are TRBV7-2 and TRBJ2-1; D may be TRBD2 (5 bases). CDR1 is SGHTA and CDR2 is FQGNSA in the germline V gene. The V end was cut by 3 bases, the J end by 8 bases, with 20 bases between. The length of the CDR3 is 16 residues. CDR3 loop: CASSFNLSGTGYEQFF. The CDR3 bases are TGTGCCAGCAGCTTTAACCTGAGCGGCACCGGCTATGAGCAGTTCTTC.

The rearrangement uses TRBV19 and TRBJ2-2; D assignment may be TRBD1 or TRBD2 (6 bases each). Deletions cut 3 bases from V and 1 base from J, with 18 bases between. Germline V CDR1 and CDR2: LNHDA, SQIVND (reference sequence). This CDR3 has 18 amino acids. The CDR3 here is CASSILHGGWQNTGELFF. Here the CDR3 DNA reads TGTGCCAGTAGTATTCTTCACGGGGGCTGGCAGAACACCGGGGAGCTGTTTTTT.

The chain employs TRBV6-2 or TRBV6-3 and TRBJ2-5, with a tentative D call TRBD2 (6 bases). Trimming stripped 6 bases from V and 2 bases from J, with 16 bases between. The CDR3 spans 15 residues. The germline V gene encodes CDR1 MNHEY and CDR2 SVGEGT. The CDR3 spells CASRPRGSKQETQYF. The CDR3 DNA follows: TGTGCCAGCAGACCCCGGGGGAGTAAACAAGAGACCCAGTACTTC.

This clonotype was observed many times. V gene TRBV6-1 combines with J gene TRBJ2-7; perhaps D is TRBD1 or TRBD2 (5 bases each). The V end was cut by 5 bases, the J end by 2 bases, with 16 bases between. Germline V lookup: CDR1 MNHNS, CDR2 SASEGT. The CDR3 contains 15 residues. The CDR3 DNA reads as TGTGCCAGCAGTCCCGGGACGAACACACCCTACGAGCAGTACTTC. As protein: CASSPGTNTPYEQYF.

This chain connects TRBV6-1 to TRBJ1-1; TRBD1 might be the D (6 bases). Germline CDR1 reads MNHNS; CDR2 reads SASEGT. CDR3 length: 18 residues. The ends were cut back, 2 bases at V and 0 bases at J, with 19 bases in the middle. CDR3: CASSEMGHSIRLNTEAFF. DNA of the CDR3: TGTGCCAGCAGTGAAATGGGACACTCTATCCGTTTGAACACTGAAGCTTTCTTT.